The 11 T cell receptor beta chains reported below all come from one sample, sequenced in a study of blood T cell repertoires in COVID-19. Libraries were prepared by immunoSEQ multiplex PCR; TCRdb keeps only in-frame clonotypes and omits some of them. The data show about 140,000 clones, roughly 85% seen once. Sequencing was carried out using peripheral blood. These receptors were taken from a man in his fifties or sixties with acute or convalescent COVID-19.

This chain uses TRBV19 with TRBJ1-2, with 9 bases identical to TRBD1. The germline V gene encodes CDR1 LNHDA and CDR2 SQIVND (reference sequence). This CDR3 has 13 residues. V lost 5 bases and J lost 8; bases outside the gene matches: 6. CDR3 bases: TGTGCCAGTAGTCCGCGGACAGGGGTGGGCTACACCTTC. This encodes CASSPRTGVGYTF.

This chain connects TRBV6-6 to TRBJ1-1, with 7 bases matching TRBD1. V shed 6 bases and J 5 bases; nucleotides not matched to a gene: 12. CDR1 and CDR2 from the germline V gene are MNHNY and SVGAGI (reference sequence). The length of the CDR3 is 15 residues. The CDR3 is CASSPGQAGGTEAFF. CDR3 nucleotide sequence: TGTGCCAGCAGCCCTGGACAGGCCGGGGGAACTGAAGCTTTCTTT.

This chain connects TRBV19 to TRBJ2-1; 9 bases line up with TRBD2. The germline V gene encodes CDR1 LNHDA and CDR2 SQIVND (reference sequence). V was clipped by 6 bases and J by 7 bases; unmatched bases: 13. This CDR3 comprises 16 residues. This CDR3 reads CASRTLLAGPGNEQFF. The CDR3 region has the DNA TGTGCCAGTAGAACCTTACTAGCGGGCCCGGGGAATGAGCAGTTCTTC.

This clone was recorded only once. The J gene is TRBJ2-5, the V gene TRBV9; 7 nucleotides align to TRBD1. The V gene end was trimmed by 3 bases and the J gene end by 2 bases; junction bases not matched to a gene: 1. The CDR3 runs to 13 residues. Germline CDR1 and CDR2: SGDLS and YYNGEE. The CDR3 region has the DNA TGTGCCAGCAGCGCCAGGGGGCAAGAGACCCAGTACTTC. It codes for CASSARGQETQYF. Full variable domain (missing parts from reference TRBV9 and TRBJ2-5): DSGVTQTPKHLITATGQRVTLRCSPRSGDLSVYWYQQSLDQGLQFLIQYYNGEERAKGNILERFSAQQFPDLHSELNLSSLELGDSALYFCASSARGQETQYFGPGTRLLVL.

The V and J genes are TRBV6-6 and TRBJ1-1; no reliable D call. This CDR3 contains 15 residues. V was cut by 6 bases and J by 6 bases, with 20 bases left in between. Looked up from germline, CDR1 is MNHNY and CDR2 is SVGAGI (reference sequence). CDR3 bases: TGTGCCAGCAGCCTACGCGATGAAGCTACCTCTGAAGCTTTCTTT. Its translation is CASSLRDEATSEAFF.

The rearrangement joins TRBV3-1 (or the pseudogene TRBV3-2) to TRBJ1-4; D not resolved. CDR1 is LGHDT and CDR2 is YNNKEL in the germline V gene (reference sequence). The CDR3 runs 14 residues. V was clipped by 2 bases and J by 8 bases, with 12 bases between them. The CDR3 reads CASSQQVSWEKLFF. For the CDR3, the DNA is TGTGCCAGCAGCCAACAGGTCTCCTGGGAAAAACTGTTTTTT.

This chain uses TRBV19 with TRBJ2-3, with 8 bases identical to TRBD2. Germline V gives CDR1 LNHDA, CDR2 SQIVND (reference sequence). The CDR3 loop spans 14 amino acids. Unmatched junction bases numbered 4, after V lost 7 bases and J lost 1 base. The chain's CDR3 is CASTSGQRTDTQYF. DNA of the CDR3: TGTGCCAGTACTAGCGGGCAGCGCACAGATACGCAGTATTTT.

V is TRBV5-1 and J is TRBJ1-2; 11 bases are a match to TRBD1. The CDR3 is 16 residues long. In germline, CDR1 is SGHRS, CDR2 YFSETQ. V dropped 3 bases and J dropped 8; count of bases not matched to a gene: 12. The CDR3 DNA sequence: TGCGCCAGCAGCTCCGGGACAGGGGGGCATAAAGCGGGCTACACCTTC. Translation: CASSSGTGGHKAGYTF.

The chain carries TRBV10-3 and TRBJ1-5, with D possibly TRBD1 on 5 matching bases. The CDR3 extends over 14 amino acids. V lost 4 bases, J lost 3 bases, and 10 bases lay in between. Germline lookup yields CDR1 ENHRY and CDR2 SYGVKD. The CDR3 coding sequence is TGTGCCATCAGTGTCGGGGACTCCAATCAGCCCCAGCATTTT. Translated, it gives CAISVGDSNQPQHF.

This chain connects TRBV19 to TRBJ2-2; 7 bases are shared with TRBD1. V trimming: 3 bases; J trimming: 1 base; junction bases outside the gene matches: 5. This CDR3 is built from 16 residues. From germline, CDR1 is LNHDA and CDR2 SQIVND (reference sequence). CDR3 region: CASSILQGVNTGELFF. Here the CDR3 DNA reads TGTGCCAGTAGTATCTTGCAGGGGGTGAACACCGGGGAGCTGTTTTTT.

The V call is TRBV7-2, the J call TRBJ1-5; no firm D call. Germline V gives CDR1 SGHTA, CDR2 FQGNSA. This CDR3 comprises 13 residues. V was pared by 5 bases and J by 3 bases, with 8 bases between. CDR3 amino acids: CASSERVNQPQHF. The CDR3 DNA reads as TGTGCCAGCAGCGAGCGGGTCAATCAGCCCCAGCATTTT.